This is a list of T cell receptor beta chains from one sample in a study of shared clonotypes between healthy human individuals. Some clones are missing from TCRdb's copy, which holds only in-frame ones; the method was immunoSEQ multiplex PCR. The sample lists 2,500,000 or so clones; around 90% were seen once. Sequencing was done on a sample of naive CD4+ T cells sorted from blood. The receptors were sampled from a young man in good health. Each CDR3 is given with its conserved first and last residue. Each record gives: CDR3 length, D gene, V gene, clone size, J gene, CDR3 protein, CDR3 DNA. D genes are given only for firm matches. Clone size is shown for a subset of rows, as once, few, many or a class of expanded clone.

16	.	TRBV6-1	.	TRBJ1-5	CASSEAWSNSNQPQHF	TGTGCCAGCAGTGAAGCGTGGAGTAATAGCAATCAGCCCCAGCATTTT
15	.	TRBV5-1	.	TRBJ2-1	CASSSGTVSYNEQFF	TGCGCCAGCAGCTCCGGGACTGTGTCCTACAATGAGCAGTTCTTC
14	.	TRBV6-5	once	TRBJ2-1	CASSYQADYNEQFF	TGTGCCAGCAGTTACCAGGCAGACTACAATGAGCAGTTCTTC
16	.	TRBV5-1	.	TRBJ1-5	CASSTGGLGGNQPQHF	TGCGCCAGCAGCACTGGGGGCCTTGGCGGCAATCAGCCCCAGCATTTT
13	.	TRBV7-3	.	TRBJ1-4	CASSPNGGEKLFF	TGTGCCAGCAGCCCAAACGGGGGTGAAAAACTGTTTTTT
12	.	TRBV7-9	.	TRBJ1-2	CASSLGPLGYTF	TGTGCCAGCAGCTTAGGGCCTCTAGGCTACACCTTC
15	TRBD1	TRBV6-5	once	TRBJ1-2	CASSYRTGPSYGYTF	TGTGCCAGCAGTTACAGGACAGGACCCTCCTATGGCTACACCTTC
13	TRBD1	TRBV27	.	TRBJ2-7	CASSLEGANEQYF	TGTGCCAGCAGTTTAGAGGGGGCCAACGAGCAGTACTTC
16	.	TRBV6-6	once	TRBJ1-5	CASSYAVGDSNQPQHF	TGTGCCAGCAGTTACGCGGTGGGGGATAGCAATCAGCCCCAGCATTTT
14	.	TRBV27	.	TRBJ1-5	CASSSQHSNQPQHF	TGTGCCAGCAGTTCTCAGCATAGCAATCAGCCCCAGCATTTT
14	TRBD1	TRBV2	.	TRBJ1-6	CASNWDSYNSPLHF	TGTGCCAGCAATTGGGACAGCTATAATTCACCCCTCCACTTT
12	.	TRBV6-1	few	TRBJ1-2	CASSAEIYGYTF	TGTGCCAGCAGTGCAGAAATCTATGGCTACACCTTC
15	.	TRBV28	.	TRBJ2-5	CASSFVSRGMETQYF	TGTGCCAGCAGTTTTGTGTCTCGGGGGATGGAGACCCAGTACTTC
14	.	TRBV6-6	.	TRBJ2-3	CASSRGQNTDTQYF	TGTGCCAGCAGCCGCGGACAGAACACAGATACGCAGTATTTT
14	.	TRBV5-4	.	TRBJ2-3	CASRAAPDTDTQYF	TGTGCCAGCAGAGCTGCACCGGACACAGATACGCAGTATTTT
15	.	TRBV28	.	TRBJ1-4	CASQLWGATNEKLFF	TGTGCCAGCCAGCTGTGGGGTGCAACTAATGAAAAACTGTTTTTT
11	.	TRBV20-1	.	TRBJ2-5	CSAKIVETQYF	TGCAGTGCAAAGATAGTAGAGACCCAGTACTTC
15	.	TRBV19	.	TRBJ1-1	CASTPTVGMNTEAFF	TGTGCCAGTACCCCAACGGTAGGGATGAACACTGAAGCTTTCTTT
14	TRBD1	TRBV6-5	.	TRBJ1-4	CASSIHRGSEKLFF	TGTGCCAGCAGTATACACAGGGGAAGCGAAAAACTGTTTTTT
15	.	TRBV30	.	TRBJ2-3	CAWSFSAVSTDTQYF	TGTGCCTGGTCGTTCTCAGCGGTAAGCACAGATACGCAGTATTTT
12	.	TRBV30	.	TRBJ2-5	CAWSPGVGRGYF	TGTGCCTGGAGCCCAGGGGTGGGCCGGGGATACTTC
15	.	TRBV4-3	.	TRBJ1-1	CASSHQSGENTEAFF	TGCGCCAGCAGCCACCAATCTGGGGAGAACACTGAAGCTTTCTTT
15	.	TRBV11-1	.	TRBJ1-6	CASSPTRGPNSPLHF	TGTGCCAGCAGCCCAACTCGGGGGCCGAATTCACCCCTCCACTTT
15	TRBD1	TRBV6-5	.	TRBJ2-7	CASSYSRGTEYEQYF	TGTGCCAGCAGTTACTCGAGAGGGACAGAATACGAGCAGTACTTC
16	.	TRBV19	once	TRBJ1-4	CASSSRSGKGNEKLFF	TGTGCCAGTAGTAGTAGGTCGGGCAAGGGTAATGAAAAACTGTTTTTT
14	.	TRBV7-2	.	TRBJ1-5	CASSPSYSNQPQHF	TGTGCCAGCAGCCCCAGTTATAGCAATCAGCCCCAGCATTTT
12	.	TRBV11-2	once	TRBJ2-3	CASSPLGDTQYF	TGTGCCAGCAGCCCTCTCGGAGATACGCAGTATTTT
15	TRBD1	TRBV4-3	.	TRBJ2-5	CASSQYNRGKETQYF	TGCGCCAGCAGCCAATATAACAGGGGGAAGGAGACCCAGTACTTC
15	.	TRBV5-1	once	TRBJ2-2	CASSLLRQNTGELFF	TGCGCCAGCAGCTTGCTCCGGCAGAACACCGGGGAGCTGTTTTTT
16	.	TRBV7-2	.	TRBJ2-1	CASSPRGGTGNNEQFF	TGTGCCAGCAGCCCCCGCGGGGGGACAGGGAACAATGAGCAGTTCTTC
15	.	TRBV9	.	TRBJ2-6	CASSRDPSGANVLTF	TGTGCCAGCAGCCGGGATCCTTCTGGGGCCAACGTCCTGACTTTC
14	TRBD1	TRBV7-2	.	TRBJ2-7	CASSFRQGVNEQYF	TGTGCCAGCAGCTTTCGACAGGGTGTCAACGAGCAGTACTTC
14	TRBD2	TRBV28	.	TRBJ2-7	CASMERLAGDEQYF	TGTGCCAGCATGGAGAGACTAGCGGGGGATGAGCAGTACTTC
12	.	TRBV19	.	TRBJ1-2	CASGNSNYGYTF	TGTGCCAGTGGGAATTCTAACTATGGCTACACCTTC